This T cell receptor beta chain was recovered during a study of blood T cells in healthy people across ages. Points from the study as a whole: Investigators viewed diversity estimates from one million T cells as underestimates, the study reported. In older individuals, TCR beta diversity per million T cells was lower, falling roughly linearly with age. The lack of PBMC sorting stopped any conclusive naive versus antigen-experienced comparison.

Investigators took about 9.1 milliliters of peripheral blood from every donor. Primed by a sample-barcoded 5' primer and a J-beta primer mix, a second PCR proceeded for about 6 to 12 cycles. TCRdb reprocessed the 5' RACE reads with MiXCR, giving one entry per CDR3 protein. The sample records some 670,000 distinct CDR3 sequences, roughly half being singletons. This clonotype showed up many times. What it recognizes is unknown. The CDR3 extends over 11 amino acids. In germline, CDR1 is ENHRY, CDR2 SYGVKD. V dropped 2 bases and J dropped 7 bases, with 5 bases sitting between them. The J gene is TRBJ2-5, the V gene TRBV10-3; D is perhaps TRBD2 (5 bases). The clonotype comes from a woman older than 75 in good health. Sequenced input: blood. The CDR3 coding sequence is TGTGCCATCAGTGAGGGAGGGACCCAGTACTTC. Its translation is CAISEGGTQYF.